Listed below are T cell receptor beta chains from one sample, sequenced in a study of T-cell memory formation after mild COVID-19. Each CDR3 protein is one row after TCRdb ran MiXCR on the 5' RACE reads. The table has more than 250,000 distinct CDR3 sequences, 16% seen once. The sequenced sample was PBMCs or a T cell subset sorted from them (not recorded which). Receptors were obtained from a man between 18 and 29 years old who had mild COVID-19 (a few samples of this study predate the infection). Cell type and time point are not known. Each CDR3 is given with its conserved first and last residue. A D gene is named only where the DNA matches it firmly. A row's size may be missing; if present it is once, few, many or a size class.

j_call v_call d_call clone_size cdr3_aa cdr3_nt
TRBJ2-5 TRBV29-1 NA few CSVVRHPQETQYF TGCAGCGTTGTGCGACACCCCCAAGAGACCCAGTACTTC
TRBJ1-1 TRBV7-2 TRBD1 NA CASSRTGEGLGAFF TGTGCCAGCAGCCGGACAGGGGAAGGCCTAGGGGCTTTCTTT
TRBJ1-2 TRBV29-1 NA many CSAGGGYGYTF TGCAGCGCGGGTGGAGGGTATGGCTACACCTTC
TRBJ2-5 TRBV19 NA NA CASSIGSHGTQYF TGTGCCAGTAGTATAGGCAGCCATGGGACCCAGTACTTC
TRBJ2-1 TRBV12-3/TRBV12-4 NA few CASSFLTGDFRQLYNEQFF TGTGCCAGCAGTTTCCTTACAGGTGATTTCCGGCAGCTCTACAATGAGCAGTTCTTC
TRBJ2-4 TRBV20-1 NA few CSARMGAKNIQYF TGCAGTGCTAGGATGGGTGCCAAAAACATTCAGTACTTC
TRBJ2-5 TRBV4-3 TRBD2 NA CASSHKTGGPQETQYF TGCGCCAGCAGCCATAAGACGGGGGGGCCCCAAGAGACCCAGTACTTC
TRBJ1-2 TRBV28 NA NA CASILRAGVWYGYTF TGTGCCAGCATTCTTCGGGCAGGGGTGTGGTATGGCTACACCTTC
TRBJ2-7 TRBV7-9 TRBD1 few CASSLPQGDYEQYF TGTGCCAGCAGCTTACCCCAGGGGGACTACGAGCAGTACTTC
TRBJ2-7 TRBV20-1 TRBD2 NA CSATFAGGEQYF TGCAGTGCTACCTTCGCGGGGGGCGAGCAGTACTTC
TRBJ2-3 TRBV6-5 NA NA CASSYGPTDTQYF TGTGCCAGCAGTTACGGGCCCACAGATACGCAGTATTTT
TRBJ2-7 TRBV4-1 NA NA CASSQGWYF TGCGCCAGCAGCCAAGGGTGGTACTTC
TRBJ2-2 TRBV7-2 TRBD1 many CASRTGTGNTGELFF TGTGCCAGCAGGACCGGGACAGGGAACACCGGGGAGCTGTTTTTT
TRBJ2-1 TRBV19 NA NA CASSIWTEQFF TGTGCCAGTAGTATATGGACAGAGCAGTTCTTC
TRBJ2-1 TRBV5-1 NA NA CASRTGTGGGQFF TGCGCCAGCAGGACCGGGACCGGAGGGGGGCAGTTCTTC
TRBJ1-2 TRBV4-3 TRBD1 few CASSHGGTGTNYGYTF TGCGCCAGCAGCCATGGGGGGACAGGGACTAACTATGGCTACACCTTC
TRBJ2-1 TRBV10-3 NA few CAISEWSGEQFF TGTGCCATCAGTGAGTGGAGCGGTGAGCAGTTCTTC
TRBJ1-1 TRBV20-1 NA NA CSALGSGVTEAFF TGCAGTGCCCTCGGGTCAGGGGTTACTGAAGCTTTCTTT
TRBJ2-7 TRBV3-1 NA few CASSLHNDRPYEQYF TGTGCCAGCAGCCTTCATAACGACCGCCCCTACGAGCAGTACTTC
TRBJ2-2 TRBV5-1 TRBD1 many CASSKGQDTGELFF TGCGCCAGCAGCAAGGGACAGGACACCGGGGAGCTGTTTTTT
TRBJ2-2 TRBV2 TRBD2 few CASISGGLTGELFF TGTGCCAGCATTAGCGGGGGGCTTACCGGGGAGCTGTTTTTT
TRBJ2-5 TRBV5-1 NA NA CASSLSSAVQETQYF TGCGCCAGCAGCTTGTCTAGTGCAGTTCAAGAGACCCAGTACTTC
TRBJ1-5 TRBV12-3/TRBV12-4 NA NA CASSLNGRNQPQHF TGTGCCAGCAGTTTAAACGGGAGAAATCAGCCCCAGCATTTT
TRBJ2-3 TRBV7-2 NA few CASSQNGGGVLSTDTQYF TGTGCCAGCAGCCAGAACGGCGGGGGCGTACTTAGCACAGATACGCAGTATTTT
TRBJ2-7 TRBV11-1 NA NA CASSHPPRYEQYF TGTGCCAGCAGTCACCCTCCTCGCTACGAGCAGTACTTC
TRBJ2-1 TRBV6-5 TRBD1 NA CASSSRDRAYNEQFF TGTGCCAGCAGTTCCCGGGACAGGGCTTACAATGAGCAGTTCTTC
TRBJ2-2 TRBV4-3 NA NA CASSQDIVGFGTGELFF TGCGCCAGCAGCCAAGATATTGTGGGATTCGGCACCGGGGAGCTGTTTTTT
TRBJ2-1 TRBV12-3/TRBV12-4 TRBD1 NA CASSRPGTGGPFF TGTGCCAGCAGTCGTCCCGGGACAGGGGGCCCGTTCTTC
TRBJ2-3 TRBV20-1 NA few CSARDWTTSTDTQYF TGCAGTGCTAGAGATTGGACTACTAGCACAGATACGCAGTATTTT
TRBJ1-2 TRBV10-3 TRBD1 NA CAITRTGTGAVNGYTF TGTGCCATCACCCGTACCGGGACAGGGGCGGTCAATGGCTACACCTTC
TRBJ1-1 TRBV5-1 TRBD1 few CATSVQGQPTEAFF TGCGCCACGTCGGTACAGGGACAGCCGACTGAAGCTTTCTTT
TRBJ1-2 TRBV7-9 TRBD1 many CASSPGQGHYGYTF TGTGCCAGCAGCCCCGGACAGGGTCACTATGGCTACACCTTC
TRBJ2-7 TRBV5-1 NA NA CASSWGNEQYF TGCGCCAGCAGCTGGGGTAACGAGCAGTACTTC
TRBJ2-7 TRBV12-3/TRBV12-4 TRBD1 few CASSQTAQGSYEQYF TGTGCCAGCAGCCAAACCGCACAGGGGTCCTACGAGCAGTACTTC
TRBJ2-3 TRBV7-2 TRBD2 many CASSPWTSSTDTQYF TGTGCCAGCAGCCCCTGGACTAGCAGCACAGATACGCAGTATTTT
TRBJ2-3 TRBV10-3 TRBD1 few CAISEADRGRADTQYF TGTGCCATCAGTGAGGCCGACAGGGGTAGGGCAGATACGCAGTATTTT
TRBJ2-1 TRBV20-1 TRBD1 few CSARTGGTEQFF TGCAGTGCTCGGACAGGGGGTACTGAGCAGTTCTTC
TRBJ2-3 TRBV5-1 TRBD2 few CASSLVPGGDTDTQYF TGCGCCAGCAGCTTGGTGCCGGGGGGGGATACAGATACGCAGTATTTT
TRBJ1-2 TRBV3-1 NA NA CASSQDRRRGYTF TGTGCCAGCAGCCAAGATCGCCGCCGAGGCTACACCTTC
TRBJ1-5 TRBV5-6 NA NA CASSLGPPGGDQPQHF TGTGCCAGCAGCTTGGGCCCACCGGGTGGGGATCAGCCCCAGCATTTT
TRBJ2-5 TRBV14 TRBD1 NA CASSQSPGQGRTQYF TGTGCCAGCAGCCAATCCCCGGGACAGGGACGGACCCAGTACTTC
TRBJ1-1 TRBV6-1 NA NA CASRATVNTEAFF TGTGCCAGCAGAGCGACAGTTAACACTGAAGCTTTCTTT
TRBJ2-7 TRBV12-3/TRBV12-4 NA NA CASRLPLGEQYF TGTGCCAGCCGCCTCCCATTGGGAGAGCAGTACTTC